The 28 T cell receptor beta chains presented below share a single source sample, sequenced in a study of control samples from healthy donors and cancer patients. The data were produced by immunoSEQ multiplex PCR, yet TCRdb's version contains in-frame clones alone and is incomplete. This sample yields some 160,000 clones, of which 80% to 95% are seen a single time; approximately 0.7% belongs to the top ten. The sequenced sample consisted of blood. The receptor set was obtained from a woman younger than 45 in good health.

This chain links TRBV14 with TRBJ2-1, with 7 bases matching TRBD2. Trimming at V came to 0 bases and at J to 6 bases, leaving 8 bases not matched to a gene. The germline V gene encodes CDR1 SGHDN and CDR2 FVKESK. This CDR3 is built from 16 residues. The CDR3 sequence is CASSQERGSFPNEQFF. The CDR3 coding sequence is TGTGCCAGCAGCCAAGAGCGCGGGAGTTTCCCCAATGAGCAGTTCTTC.

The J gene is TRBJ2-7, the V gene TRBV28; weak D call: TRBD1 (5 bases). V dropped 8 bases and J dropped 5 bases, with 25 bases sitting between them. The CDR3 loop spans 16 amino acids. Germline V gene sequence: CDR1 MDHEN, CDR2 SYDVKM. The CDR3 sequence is CASDTFPARRADEQYF. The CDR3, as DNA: TGTGCCAGCGACACCTTCCCGGCCCGCAGGGCCGACGAGCAGTACTTC. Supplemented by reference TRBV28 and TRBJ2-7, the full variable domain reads DVKVTQSSRYLVKRTGEKVFLECVQDMDHENMFWYRQDPGLGLRLIYFSYDVKMKEKGDIPEGYSVSREKKERFSLILESASTNQTSMYLCASDTFPARRADEQYFGPGTRLTVT.

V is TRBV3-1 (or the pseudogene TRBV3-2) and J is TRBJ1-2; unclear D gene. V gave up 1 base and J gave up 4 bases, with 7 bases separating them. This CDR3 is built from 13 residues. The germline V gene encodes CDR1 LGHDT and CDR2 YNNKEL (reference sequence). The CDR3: CASSQGTAYGYTF. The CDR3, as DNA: TGTGCCAGCAGCCAAGGGACTGCCTATGGCTACACCTTC.

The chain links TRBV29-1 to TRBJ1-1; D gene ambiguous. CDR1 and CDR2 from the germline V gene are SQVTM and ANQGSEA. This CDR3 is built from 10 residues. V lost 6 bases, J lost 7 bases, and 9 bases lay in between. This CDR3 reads CSVLIREAFF. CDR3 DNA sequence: TGCAGCGTCCTCATCCGTGAAGCTTTCTTT.

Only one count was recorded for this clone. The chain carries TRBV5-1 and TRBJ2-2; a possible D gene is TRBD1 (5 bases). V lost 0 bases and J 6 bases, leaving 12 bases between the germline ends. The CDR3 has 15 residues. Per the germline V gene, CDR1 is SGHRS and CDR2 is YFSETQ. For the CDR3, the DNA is TGCGCCAGCAGCTTGGAGGGGTTCGAGGCCGGGGAGCTGTTTTTT. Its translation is CASSLEGFEAGELFF.

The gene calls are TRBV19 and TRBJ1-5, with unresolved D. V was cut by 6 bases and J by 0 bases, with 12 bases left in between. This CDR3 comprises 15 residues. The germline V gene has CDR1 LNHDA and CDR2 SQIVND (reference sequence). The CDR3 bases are TGTGCCAGTAGCGGGTTAGACTATAGCAATCAGCCCCAGCATTTT. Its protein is CASSGLDYSNQPQHF. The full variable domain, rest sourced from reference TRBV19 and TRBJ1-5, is DGGITQSPKYLFRKEGQNVTLSCEQNLNHDAMYWYRQDPGQGLRLIYYSQIVNDFQKGDIAEGYSVSREKKESFPLTVTSAQKNPTAFYLCASSGLDYSNQPQHFGDGTRLSIL.

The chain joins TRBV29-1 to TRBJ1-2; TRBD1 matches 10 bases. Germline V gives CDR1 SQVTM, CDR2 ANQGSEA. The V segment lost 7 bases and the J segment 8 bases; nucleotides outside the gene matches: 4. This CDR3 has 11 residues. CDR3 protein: CSAGTGAGYTF. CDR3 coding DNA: TGCAGCGCCGGGACAGGGGCAGGCTACACCTTC.

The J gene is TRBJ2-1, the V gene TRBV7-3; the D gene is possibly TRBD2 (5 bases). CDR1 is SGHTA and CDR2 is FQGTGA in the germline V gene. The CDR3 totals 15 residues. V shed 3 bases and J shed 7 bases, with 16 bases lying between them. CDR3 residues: CASSLEAEGMNEQFF. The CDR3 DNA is TGTGCCAGCAGCTTGGAAGCGGAAGGGATGAATGAGCAGTTCTTC.

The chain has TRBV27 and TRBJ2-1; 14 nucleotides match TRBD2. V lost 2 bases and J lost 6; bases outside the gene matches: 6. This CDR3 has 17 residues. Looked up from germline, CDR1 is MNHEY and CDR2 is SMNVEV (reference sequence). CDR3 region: CASSLRGLAGVANEQFF. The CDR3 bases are TGTGCCAGCAGTTTACGGGGACTAGCGGGAGTAGCCAATGAGCAGTTCTTC.

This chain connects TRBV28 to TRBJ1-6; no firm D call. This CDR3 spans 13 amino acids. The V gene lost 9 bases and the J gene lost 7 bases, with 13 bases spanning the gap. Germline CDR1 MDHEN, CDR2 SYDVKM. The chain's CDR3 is CASHKRLNSPLHF. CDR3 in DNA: TGTGCCAGTCACAAACGGTTAAATTCACCCCTCCACTTT.

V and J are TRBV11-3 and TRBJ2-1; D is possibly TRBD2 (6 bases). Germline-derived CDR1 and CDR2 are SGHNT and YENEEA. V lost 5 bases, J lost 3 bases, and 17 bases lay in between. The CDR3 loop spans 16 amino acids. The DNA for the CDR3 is TGTGCCAGCAGCCCACCTGGGGGGACGAACTACAATGAGCAGTTCTTC. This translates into CASSPPGGTNYNEQFF.

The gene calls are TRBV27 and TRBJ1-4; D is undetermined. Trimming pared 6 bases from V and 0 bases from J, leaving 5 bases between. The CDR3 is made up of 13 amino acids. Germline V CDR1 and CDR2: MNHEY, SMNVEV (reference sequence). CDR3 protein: CASRQSTNEKLFF. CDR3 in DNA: TGTGCCAGCAGACAGTCAACTAATGAAAAACTGTTTTTT.

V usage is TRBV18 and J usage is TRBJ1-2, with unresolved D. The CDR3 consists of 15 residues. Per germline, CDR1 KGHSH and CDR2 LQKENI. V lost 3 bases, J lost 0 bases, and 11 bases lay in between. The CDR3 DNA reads TGTGCCAGCTCACCTTGGACTGAAGCTAACTATGGCTACACCTTC. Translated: CASSPWTEANYGYTF.

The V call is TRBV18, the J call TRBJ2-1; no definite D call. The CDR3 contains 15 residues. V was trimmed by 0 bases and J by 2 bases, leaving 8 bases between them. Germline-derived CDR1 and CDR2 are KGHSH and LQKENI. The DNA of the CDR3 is TGTGCCAGCTCACCACCGAACAGCGCCTACAATGAGCAGTTCTTC. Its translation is CASSPPNSAYNEQFF.

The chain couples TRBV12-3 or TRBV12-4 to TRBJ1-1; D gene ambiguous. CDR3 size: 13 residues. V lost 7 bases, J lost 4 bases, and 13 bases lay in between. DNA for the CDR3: TGTGCCAGCAACGGTGGCGTGGGCACTGAAGCTTTCTTT. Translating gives CASNGGVGTEAFF.

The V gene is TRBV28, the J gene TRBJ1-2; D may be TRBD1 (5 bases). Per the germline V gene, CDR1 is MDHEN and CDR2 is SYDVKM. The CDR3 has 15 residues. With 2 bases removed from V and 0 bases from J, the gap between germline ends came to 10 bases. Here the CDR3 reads CASSLESGSNYGYTF. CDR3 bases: TGTGCCAGCAGTTTAGAGTCAGGGTCTAACTATGGCTACACCTTC.

The CDR3 nucleotides are TGTGCCAGCAGCTTAGAGCGCAGGGGGCTCGCAGATACGCAGTATTTT. This encodes CASSLERRGLADTQYF. This rearrangement joins TRBV7-9 to TRBJ2-3, with TRBD1 matching over 8 bases. J lost 4 bases, V lost 1 base, and 7 bases had no gene match. Germline loops: CDR1 SEHNR, CDR2 FQNEAQ (reference sequence). The CDR3 has 16 amino acids.

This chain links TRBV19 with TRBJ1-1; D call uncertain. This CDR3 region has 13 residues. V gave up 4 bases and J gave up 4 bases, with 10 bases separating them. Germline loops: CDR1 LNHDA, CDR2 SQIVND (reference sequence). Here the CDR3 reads CASSTPIGTEAFF. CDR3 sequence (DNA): TGTGCCAGTAGTACCCCGATCGGCACTGAAGCTTTCTTT.

CDR3 in amino acids: CASSPLTGAYNSPLHF. The CDR3 coding sequence is TGTGCCAGCAGTCCCCTGACAGGGGCGTATAATTCACCCCTCCACTTT. The V gene is TRBV27, the J gene TRBJ1-6; TRBD1 matches 8 bases. Germline CDR1 is MNHEY and CDR2 is SMNVEV (reference sequence). Trimming took 5 bases from V and 4 from J; bases not matched to a gene: 7. The CDR3 sequence is 16 residues long.

The CDR3 DNA reads as TGTGCCAGCAGTGAAGAAGAGGAGATCAACACTGAAGCTTTCTTT. This codes for CASSEEEEINTEAFF. V usage is TRBV6-1 and J usage is TRBJ1-1; D not resolved. CDR3 length equals 15 residues. Germline CDR1 is MNHNS and CDR2 is SASEGT. V lost 1 base and J lost 2, with 11 bases in between.

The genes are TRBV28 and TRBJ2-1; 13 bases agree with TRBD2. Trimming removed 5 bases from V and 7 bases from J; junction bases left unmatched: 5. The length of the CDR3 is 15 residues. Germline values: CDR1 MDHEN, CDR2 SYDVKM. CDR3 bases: TGTGCCAGCAGTGGCGGGACTAGCGGGAAAAATGAGCAGTTCTTC. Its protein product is CASSGGTSGKNEQFF. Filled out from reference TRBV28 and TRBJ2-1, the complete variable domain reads DVKVTQSSRYLVKRTGEKVFLECVQDMDHENMFWYRQDPGLGLRLIYFSYDVKMKEKGDIPEGYSVSREKKERFSLILESASTNQTSMYLCASSGGTSGKNEQFFGPGTRLTVL.

The CDR3 loop reads CASSEREHPYEQYF. The CDR3 DNA follows: TGTGCCAGCAGTGAGCGGGAGCACCCCTACGAGCAGTACTTC. V usage is TRBV28 and J usage is TRBJ2-7, with 8 bases fitting TRBD2. Trimming cost V 5 bases and J 2 bases; bases outside gene matches: 5. The length of the CDR3 is 14 residues. CDR1 and CDR2 from the germline V gene are MDHEN and SYDVKM.

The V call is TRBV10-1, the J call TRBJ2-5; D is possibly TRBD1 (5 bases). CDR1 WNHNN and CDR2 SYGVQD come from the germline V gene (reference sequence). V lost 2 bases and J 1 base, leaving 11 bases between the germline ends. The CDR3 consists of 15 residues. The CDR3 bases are TGCGCCAGCAGTGAGGCGTTAGGGGTCCAAGAGACCCAGTACTTC. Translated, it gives CASSEALGVQETQYF.

For the CDR3, the DNA is TGTGCCAGCAGTTATACAGGGTCCGGGGAGCTGTTTTTT. Translated, it gives CASSYTGSGELFF. The chain carries TRBV12-3 or TRBV12-4 and TRBJ2-2, with a possible D match to TRBD1 (6 bases). Between the trimmed V and J ends, which lost 4 bases and 6 bases, there was a span of 9 bases. The CDR3 is made up of 13 amino acids.

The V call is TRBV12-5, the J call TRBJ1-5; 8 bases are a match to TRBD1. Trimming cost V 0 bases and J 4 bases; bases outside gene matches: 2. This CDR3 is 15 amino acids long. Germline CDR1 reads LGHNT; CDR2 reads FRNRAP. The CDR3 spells CASGLVWTGNQPQHF. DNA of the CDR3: TGTGCTAGTGGTTTGGTCTGGACAGGGAATCAGCCCCAGCATTTT.

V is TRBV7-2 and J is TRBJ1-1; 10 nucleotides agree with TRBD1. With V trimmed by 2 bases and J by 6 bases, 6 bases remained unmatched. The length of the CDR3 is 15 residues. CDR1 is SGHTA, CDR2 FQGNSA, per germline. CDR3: CASSLPGTGVPEAFF. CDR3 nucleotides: TGTGCCAGCAGCTTACCCGGGACAGGGGTCCCTGAAGCTTTCTTT.

In DNA, the CDR3 is TGTGCCAGCAGTTCCCTCGGGACGGGCCTCTACAATGAGCAGTTCTTC. Its translation is CASSSLGTGLYNEQFF. The J gene is TRBJ2-1, the V gene TRBV28, with D possibly called TRBD1 or TRBD2 (5 bases each). V lost 4 bases, J lost 3 bases, and 16 bases lay in between. The CDR3 length is 16 residues. CDR1 and CDR2 from the germline V gene are MDHEN and SYDVKM.

CDR3 amino acids: CASSEIVGRKVGEQYF. DNA of the CDR3: TGTGCCAGCAGTGAGATTGTGGGTCGGAAGGTCGGCGAGCAGTACTTC. The chain links TRBV6-1 to TRBJ2-7; D is ambiguous. The germline V gene has CDR1 MNHNS and CDR2 SASEGT. Trimming removed 3 bases at V and 6 bases at J, with 21 bases between. CDR3 length: 16 amino acids.